Presented here are 11 T cell receptor beta chains from one specimen sequenced in a study of glioma-infiltrating T cells. The iRepertoire nested amplicon-rescue multiplex PCR amplified TCR alpha and beta CDR3s from RNA. TCRdb used MiXCR to reprocess the multiplex PCR reads, holding one entry per CDR3 protein. The sample shows 100,000 to 150,000 distinct CDR3 sequences, approximately 23% of them seen only once. Sequencing was done on a sample of glioma tissue, nonneoplastic brain tissue, or PBMCs (not recorded which). The receptors stem from a human donor with low-grade glioma or glioblastoma, undergoing nonglioma brain surgery, or in good health (not recorded which).

Many counts were recorded for this clonotype. This chain connects TRBV4-3 to TRBJ2-7, with 14 bases aligning to TRBD2. The CDR3 is made up of 15 amino acids. V trimming: 4 bases; J trimming: 3 bases; junction bases outside the gene matches: 2. Germline V gives CDR1 LGHNA, CDR2 YSLEER. CDR3 sequence reads: CASSPGLAGDYEQYF. In DNA, the CDR3 is TGCGCCAGCAGCCCGGGACTAGCGGGAGACTACGAGCAGTACTTC.

Worth noting for this clonotype: A junction boundary mismatches the germline segment, possibly from a read error. The chain carries TRBV20-1 and TRBJ2-1; maybe TRBD2 (5 bases). This CDR3 region has 16 residues. Germline CDR1 and CDR2: DFQATT and SNEGSKA (reference sequence). The CDR3 spells CRARARARGRLPAPFF. The DNA for the CDR3 is TGCCGTGCTCGCGCTCGCGCTCGCGGGCGTTTGCCTGCGCCGTTCTTC.

This clonotype was seen more than once but under ten times. The rearrangement joins TRBV19 to TRBJ2-7, with TRBD2 matching 10 bases. With V trimmed by 4 bases and J by 1 base, 1 base remained unmatched. The CDR3 loop spans 14 amino acids. CDR1 and CDR2 (germline): LNHDA, SQIVND (reference sequence). CDR3 coding DNA: TGTGCCAGTAGTACTAGCGGGAGTTCCTACGAGCAGTACTTC. This codes for CASSTSGSSYEQYF.

This clonotype occurred once. Possible read error: a much larger clone is one base away. V is TRBV4-1 and J is TRBJ2-1; D might be TRBD2 (5 bases). Germline lookup yields CDR1 MGHRA and CDR2 YSYEKL. This CDR3 has 20 amino acids. Trimming stripped 0 bases from V and 0 bases from J, with 21 bases between. DNA of the CDR3: TGCGCCAGCAGCCAAGATCCGGGTAGAGGGAGTTATATCTCCTACAATGAGCAGTTCTTC. This sequence encodes CASSQDPGRGSYISYNEQFF.

This clonotype occurred many times. The V and J genes are TRBV6-2 or TRBV6-3 and TRBJ2-3; D may be TRBD1 (6 bases). The V and J ends lost 2 bases and 4 bases respectively, with 19 bases between them. Germline CDR1 is MNHEY and CDR2 is SVGEGT. This CDR3 is built from 17 residues. The CDR3 DNA reads TGTGCCAGCAGTTACGGTACAGGGTGGGTCTTTCCAGATACGCAGTATTTT. Protein: CASSYGTGWVFPDTQYF.

This clonotype showed up just a few times. The chain joins TRBV6-1 to TRBJ1-2, with 9 bases identical to TRBD1. After removal of 6 bases from V and 7 bases from J, the junction contained 15 bases not matched to a gene. The germline gives CDR1 MNHNS, CDR2 SASEGT. The CDR3 spans 16 residues. The DNA of the CDR3 is TGTGCCAGCAGCCAAGAGTTATCTCGGACAGGGGCTGGCTACACCTTC. Translation gives CASSQELSRTGAGYTF.

This clonotype was picked up many times. The V call is TRBV2, the J call TRBJ1-6, with unresolved D. Germline V gives CDR1 SNHLY, CDR2 FYNNEI. The CDR3 runs 12 residues. V lost 11 bases and J 5 bases, leaving 10 bases between the germline ends. CDR3 amino acids: CAGGEDNSPLHF. DNA of the CDR3: TGTGCCGGTGGAGAGGATAATTCACCCCTCCACTTT. Variable domain in full (rest from reference TRBV2 and TRBJ1-6): EPEVTQTPSHQVTQMGQEVILRCVPISNHLYFYWYRQILGQKVEFLVSFYNNEISEKSEIFDDQFSVERPDGSNFTLKIRSTKLEDSAMYFCAGGEDNSPLHFGNGTRLTVT.

This clonotype has ten or more counts. The rearrangement links TRBV6-1 to TRBJ2-4, with D perhaps matching TRBD1 (6 bases). Trimming removed 3 bases from V and 5 bases from J, with 8 bases in between. Germline V gene data show CDR1 as MNHNS and CDR2 as SASEGT. The CDR3 runs to 13 residues. The CDR3 DNA reads TGTGCCAGCAGTGATCCAGGGGAAAACATTCAGTACTTC. Translated, it gives CASSDPGENIQYF.

This clonotype was seen ten or more times. The V and J genes are TRBV28 and TRBJ1-3; no reliable D call. The CDR3 spans 17 residues. Per the germline V gene, CDR1 is MDHEN and CDR2 is SYDVKM. V was clipped by 7 bases and J by 1 base, with 20 bases between them. The CDR3 DNA is TGTGCCAGCATGGGGTCCGCACTGGTCCATTCTGGAAACACCATATATTTT. Translated, it gives CASMGSALVHSGNTIYF.

In its sample, this clonotype was seen many times. The chain carries TRBV4-3 and TRBJ2-7, with 10 bases lining up with TRBD2. The junction had 5 bases not matched to a gene; V was cut back by 1 base and J by 5 bases. This CDR3 region has 15 residues. Germline CDR1 and CDR2: LGHNA and YSLEER. The CDR3 is CASSQGGLAINEQYF. CDR3 sequence (DNA): TGCGCCAGCAGCCAAGGGGGACTAGCGATAAACGAGCAGTACTTC.

Of note for this clonotype: This clone may be a read error of a much larger clone one base away. The chain joins TRBV6-1 to TRBJ2-5; 7 nucleotides line up with TRBD1. The germline V gene has CDR1 MNHNS and CDR2 SASEGT. This CDR3 comprises 13 residues. This CDR3 reads CASRNGQEEAQYF. The CDR3 DNA is TGTGCCAGCAGGAATGGACAGGAAGAGGCCCAGTACTTC.